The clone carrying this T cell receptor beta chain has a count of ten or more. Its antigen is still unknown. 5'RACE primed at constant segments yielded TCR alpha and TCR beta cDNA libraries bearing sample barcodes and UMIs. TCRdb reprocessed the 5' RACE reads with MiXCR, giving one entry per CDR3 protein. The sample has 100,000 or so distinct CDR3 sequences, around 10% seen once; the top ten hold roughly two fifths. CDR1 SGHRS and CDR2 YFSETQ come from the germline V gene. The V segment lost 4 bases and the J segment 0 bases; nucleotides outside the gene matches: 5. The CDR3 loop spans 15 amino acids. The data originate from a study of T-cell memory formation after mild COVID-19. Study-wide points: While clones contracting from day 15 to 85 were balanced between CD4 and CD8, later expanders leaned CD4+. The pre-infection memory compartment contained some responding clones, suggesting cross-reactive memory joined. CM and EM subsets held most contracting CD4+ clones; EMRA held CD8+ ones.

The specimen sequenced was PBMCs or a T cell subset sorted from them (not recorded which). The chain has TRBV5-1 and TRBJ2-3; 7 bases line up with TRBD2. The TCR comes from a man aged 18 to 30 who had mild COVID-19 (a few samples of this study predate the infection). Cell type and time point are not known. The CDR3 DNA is TGCGCCAGCAGCATTCGGGGGGTGAGCACAGATACGCAGTATTTT. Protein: CASSIRGVSTDTQYF. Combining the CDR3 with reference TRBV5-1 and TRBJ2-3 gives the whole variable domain KAGVTQTPRYLIKTRGQQVTLSCSPISGHRSVSWYQQTPGQGLQFLFEYFSETQRNKGNFPGRFSGRQFSNSRSEMNVSTLELGDSALYLCASSIRGVSTDTQYFGPGTRLTVL.